This T cell receptor beta chain came from a study of shared clonotypes between healthy human individuals. Findings and caveats of the study: Non-shared clonotypes had lower generation probabilities than those shared by all four donors. Naive subsets generally exceeded memory subsets in estimated richness.

This CDR3 is built from 15 residues. CDR1 SGHVS and CDR2 FNYEAQ come from the germline V gene. Trimming took off 1 base at V and 0 bases at J, with 9 bases between the two ends. Subsets obtained from CD4+ cells comprised CD45RA+ naive and CD45RA-negative memory cells. Concerning this clone itself: Its antigen is still unknown.

Using immunoSEQ multiplex PCR, the repertoire was profiled, and TCRdb retains in-frame clones only, with some absent. The sample lists around 2.5 million clones; 93% were seen once. Sequenced: naive CD4+ T cells from PBMCs. Subset reported: CD45RA+ positively selected. The receptor was isolated from a man younger than 30 in good health. Some clones in this sample may be carry-over from other donors' samples. The rearrangement links TRBV7-6 to TRBJ1-2, with unresolved D. Here the CDR3 DNA reads TGTGCCAGCAGCTTAGGGACTTTAGCTAACTATGGCTACACCTTC. This sequence encodes CASSLGTLANYGYTF.